The 16 T cell receptor beta chains in this list originate from one sample, sequenced in a study of somatic mutations in cytotoxic T cells in rheumatoid arthritis. Profiled with immunoSEQ multiplex PCR; TCRdb holds only in-frame clones, not every one. The data hold about 10,000 clones, with around four fifths observed a single time. The sequencing sample was made of CD8+ T cells sorted from blood. These receptors were obtained from an adult with rheumatoid arthritis.

This chain links TRBV10-3 with TRBJ2-3; D ambiguous. The CDR3 consists of 16 residues. Germline values: CDR1 ENHRY, CDR2 SYGVKD. V shed 0 bases and J shed 0 bases, with 10 bases lying between them. The CDR3 DNA reads as TGTGCCATCAGTGAGTCTAGACTGTTAAGCACAGATACGCAGTATTTT. Translated, it gives CAISESRLLSTDTQYF.

The chain combines TRBV9 with TRBJ2-3; a possible D gene is TRBD2 (6 bases). The germline V gene encodes CDR1 SGDLS and CDR2 YYNGEE. Trimming pared 0 bases from V and 5 bases from J, leaving 25 bases between. There are 19 residues in the CDR3. In DNA, the CDR3 is TGTGCCAGCAGCGTAGGAGGTGCGGTAGCCGCACGGAGGGGAGATACGCAGTATTTT. It encodes CASSVGGAVAARRGDTQYF.

The chain links TRBV4-2 to TRBJ2-3, with D perhaps matching TRBD1 (7 bases). The CDR3 contains 14 residues. Germline V gene sequence: CDR1 LGHNA, CDR2 YNFKEQ. V was shortened by 3 bases and J by 4 bases, with 11 bases between the two germline ends. The CDR3 coding sequence is TGTGCCAGCAGCCACGGAGGGGGCGCAGATACGCAGTATTTT. Its protein product is CASSHGGGADTQYF.

The chain couples TRBV27 to TRBJ2-7; no firm D call. The CDR3 has 14 amino acids. Trimming left V 2 bases short and J 2 bases short, with 10 bases between. The germline V gene has CDR1 MNHEY and CDR2 SMNVEV (reference sequence). The CDR3 DNA sequence: TGTGCCAGCAGTTTAGCCACGGGTGCCTACGAGCAGTACTTC. This translates into CASSLATGAYEQYF.

The J gene is TRBJ2-2, the V gene TRBV28; the D gene is possibly TRBD2 (5 bases). Germline V CDR1 and CDR2: MDHEN, SYDVKM. Trimming cost V 3 bases and J 0 bases, with 26 bases left between them. The CDR3 is 21 amino acids. DNA of the CDR3: TGTGCCAGCAGTTTTTCCTTCGGGGTCCTCTCCAGTTCGGCGAACACCGGGGAGCTGTTTTTT. Its protein is CASSFSFGVLSSSANTGELFF.

The genes are TRBV5-6 and TRBJ1-1, with D perhaps matching TRBD1 (6 bases). The V gene lost 0 bases and the J gene lost 1 base, with 7 bases spanning the gap. Germline CDR1 is SGHDT and CDR2 is YYEEEE. The CDR3 is 14 amino acids. As DNA, the CDR3 is TGTGCCAGCAGCTTGGGGGGGCCGAACACTGAAGCTTTCTTT. Translation: CASSLGGPNTEAFF.

As DNA, the CDR3 is TGTGCCATCAGTGTGGGGGACACAGATACGCAGTATTTT. Its translation is CAISVGDTDTQYF. The rearrangement joins TRBV10-3 to TRBJ2-3, with D perhaps TRBD1 or TRBD2 (5 bases each). Trimming shortened V by 4 bases and J by 2 bases, and 7 bases separated the two germline ends. From germline, CDR1 is ENHRY and CDR2 SYGVKD. The CDR3 is 13 amino acids.

This chain uses TRBV4-2 with TRBJ2-5; maybe TRBD2 (6 bases). CDR1 is LGHNA and CDR2 is YNFKEQ in the germline V gene. The length of the CDR3 is 14 residues. V was clipped by 2 bases and J by 2 bases, with 9 bases between them. CDR3 coding DNA: TGTGCCAGCAGCCAACCGGGACTGCAAGAGACCCAGTACTTC. This gives the protein CASSQPGLQETQYF.

V is TRBV11-2 and J is TRBJ2-1; D tentatively fits TRBD1 or TRBD2 (6 bases each). V lost 0 bases and J lost 6, with 18 bases in between. CDR3 length equals 17 residues. Germline loops: CDR1 SGHAT, CDR2 FQNNGV. CDR3 in amino acids: CASSLDNEEGGRNEQFF. In DNA form, the CDR3 reads TGTGCCAGCAGCTTAGATAATGAGGAGGGGGGACGCAATGAGCAGTTCTTC.

CDR3 loop: CASSQVRALNGYTF. The CDR3 region has the DNA TGCGCCAGCAGCCAAGTGAGGGCCCTGAATGGCTACACCTTC. The V and J genes are TRBV4-1 and TRBJ1-2; no firm D call. Germline CDR1 MGHRA, CDR2 YSYEKL. This CDR3 spans 14 amino acids. The germline V and J ends were trimmed by 1 base and 6 bases, with 12 bases remaining between them.

The chain uses TRBV19 and TRBJ2-7; D is undetermined. CDR3 length: 17 amino acids. Trimming pared 5 bases from V and 0 bases from J, leaving 20 bases between. Germline values: CDR1 LNHDA, CDR2 SQIVND (reference sequence). This CDR3 is CASSLTGRDAVSYEQYF. In DNA, the CDR3 is TGTGCCAGTAGTCTAACTGGACGAGACGCGGTCTCCTACGAGCAGTACTTC.

The count of this clone is one. The chain combines TRBV5-8 with TRBJ1-1; D uncertain. The CDR3 has 16 residues. V was shortened by 4 bases and J by 4 bases, with 20 bases between the two germline ends. Germline V CDR1 and CDR2: SGHTS, YDEGEE. The CDR3 loop reads CASSPSVGFRSTEAFF. In DNA, the CDR3 is TGTGCCAGCAGCCCCTCCGTGGGGTTTAGGAGCACTGAAGCTTTCTTT.

CDR3 loop: CASRIPWTGKEAFF. CDR3 sequence (DNA): TGTGCCAGCAGGATACCCTGGACAGGGAAGGAAGCTTTCTTT. J is TRBJ1-1 and V is TRBV6-4, with 8 bases fitting TRBD1. From germline, CDR1 is MRHNA and CDR2 SNTAGT. J lost 8 bases, V lost 6 bases, and 11 bases had no gene match. CDR3 length: 14 residues.

This rearrangement joins TRBV7-3 to TRBJ1-1; D is possibly TRBD1 (6 bases). Germline loops: CDR1 SGHTA, CDR2 FQGTGA. V was cut by 1 base and J by 0 bases, with 9 bases left in between. The CDR3 has 15 residues. In DNA, the CDR3 is TGTGCCAGCAGCTTAATTCGACAGGTGAACACTGAAGCTTTCTTT. It encodes CASSLIRQVNTEAFF. The full variable domain, completed using reference TRBV7-3 and TRBJ1-1, is GAGVSQTPSNKVTEKGKYVELRCDPISGHTALYWYRQSLGQGPEFLIYFQGTGAADDSGLPNDRFFAVRPEGSVSTLKIQRTERGDSAVYLCASSLIRQVNTEAFFGQGTRLTVV.

The chain links TRBV20-1 to TRBJ2-4; no definite D call. The V end lost 7 bases, the J end lost 7 bases, and 11 bases lay between the germline ends. Germline V gives CDR1 DFQATT, CDR2 SNEGSKA (reference sequence). This CDR3 is built from 11 residues. The CDR3 is CSGRMGNIQYF. CDR3 DNA sequence: TGCAGTGGCCGGATGGGCAACATTCAGTACTTC.

The V call is TRBV9, the J call TRBJ2-1; perhaps TRBD2 as D (5 bases). Germline V lookup: CDR1 SGDLS, CDR2 YYNGEE. The CDR3 totals 17 residues. Trimming left V 4 bases short and J 0 bases short, with 17 bases between. CDR3 sequence: CASSPRDSGSSYNEQFF. CDR3 DNA: TGTGCCAGCAGCCCCCGTGATTCGGGAAGCTCCTACAATGAGCAGTTCTTC.